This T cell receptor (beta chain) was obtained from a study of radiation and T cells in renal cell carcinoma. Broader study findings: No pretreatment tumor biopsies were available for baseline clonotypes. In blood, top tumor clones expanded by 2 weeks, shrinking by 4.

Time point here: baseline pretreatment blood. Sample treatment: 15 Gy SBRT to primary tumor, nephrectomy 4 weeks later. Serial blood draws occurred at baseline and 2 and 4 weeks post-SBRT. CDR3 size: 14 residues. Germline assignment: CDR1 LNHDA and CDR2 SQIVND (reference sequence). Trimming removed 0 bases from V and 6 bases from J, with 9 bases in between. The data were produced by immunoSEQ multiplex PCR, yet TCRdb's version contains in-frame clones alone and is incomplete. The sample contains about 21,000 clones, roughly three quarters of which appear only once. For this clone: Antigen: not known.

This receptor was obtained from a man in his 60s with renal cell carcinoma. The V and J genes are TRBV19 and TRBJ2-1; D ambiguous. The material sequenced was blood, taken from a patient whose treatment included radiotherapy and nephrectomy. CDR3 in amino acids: CASSIDKDRNEQFF. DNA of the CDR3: TGTGCCAGTAGTATAGATAAGGACCGCAATGAGCAGTTCTTC.